The table lists the clone carrying this T cell receptor beta chain with a few counts. CDR3 length: 17 residues. V was shortened by 1 base and J by 1 base, with 14 bases between the two germline ends. This record comes from a study of blood T cells in healthy people across ages. Every sample yielded at least 6 million isolated PBMCs. A J-beta primer mix and a sample-barcoded 5' primer were used in a second PCR of about 7 to 11 cycles. TCRdb re-derived calls from the 5' RACE reads in MiXCR, one entry per CDR3 protein. This table holds about a million distinct CDR3 sequences, just over 50% found once. V is TRBV12-3 or TRBV12-4 and J is TRBJ2-1, with D possibly matching TRBD1 (5 bases). The clonotype comes from a woman in her sixties in good health. Sequencing was done on a sample of blood. DNA for the CDR3: TGTGCCAGCAGTTTAGATGGGGCGGCAGGGTCCTACAATGAGCAGTTCTTC. Its translation is CASSLDGAAGSYNEQFF.